The 5 T cell receptor beta chains listed next were all sequenced from one sample in a study of T cell responses to AZD1222 COVID-19 vaccine. Some clones are missing from TCRdb's copy, which holds only in-frame ones; the method was immunoSEQ multiplex PCR. The sample has about 130,000 clones; roughly nine tenths are singletons. The material sequenced was peripheral blood, taken 28 days after the second AZD1222 dose. These receptors were collected from an adult who received the AZD1222 COVID-19 vaccine.

The chain recombines TRBV10-3 with TRBJ1-6, with 7 bases that match TRBD1. This CDR3 spans 15 amino acids. Germline V CDR1 and CDR2: ENHRY, SYGVKD. V trimming: 6 bases; J trimming: 6 bases; junction bases outside the gene matches: 8. CDR3 DNA: TGTGCCATCAGGGAACAGGGGTCGGGTAATTCACCCCTCCACTTT. This sequence encodes CAIREQGSGNSPLHF.

In this sample, this clone turned up once. The gene calls are TRBV9 and TRBJ1-2, with 9 bases aligning to TRBD1. The CDR3 sequence is 16 residues long. From germline, CDR1 is SGDLS and CDR2 YYNGEE. V gave up 0 bases and J gave up 2 bases; unmatched junction bases: 5. The CDR3 spells CASSVATGGGNYGYTF. As DNA, the CDR3 is TGTGCCAGCAGCGTAGCTACAGGGGGCGGAAACTATGGCTACACCTTC.

The CDR3 nucleotides are TGCGCCGCGGGACGGGAGAACACCGGGGAGCTGTTTTTT. Its translation: CAAGRENTGELFF. This chain uses TRBV10-1 with TRBJ2-2, with a weak D call TRBD2 (6 bases). The ends were cut back, 11 bases at V and 1 base at J, with 11 bases in the middle. The CDR3 is 13 amino acids. Germline V CDR1 and CDR2: WNHNN, SYGVQD (reference sequence).

The rearrangement links TRBV9 to TRBJ2-7; D possibly corresponds to TRBD1 (5 bases). CDR1 is SGDLS and CDR2 is YYNGEE in the germline V gene. Deletions cut 0 bases from V and 2 bases from J, with 9 bases between. The CDR3 sequence is 14 residues long. The CDR3 nucleotides are TGTGCCAGCAGCGTAGGACAGTCAACCTACGAGCAGTACTTC. The encoded protein is CASSVGQSTYEQYF.

In DNA, the CDR3 is TGTGCCAGCAGCGACGACAGGGCTAACTATGGCTACACCTTC. This sequence encodes CASSDDRANYGYTF. The V and J genes are TRBV5-4 and TRBJ1-2; 7 bases align to TRBD1. Unmatched junction bases numbered 3, after V lost 4 bases and J lost 0 bases. CDR3 length: 14 amino acids. Germline CDR1 SGHNT, CDR2 YYREEE (reference sequence).